The sequence of this T cell receptor (beta chain) was determined in a study of cytomegalovirus exposure and HLA in healthy donors. This CDR3 has 17 amino acids. Per germline, CDR1 LNHDA and CDR2 SQIVND (reference sequence). V shed 6 bases, J shed 1 base, and the junction held 12 bases outside the gene matches. Broader study findings: With later analysis, a missense DCLRE1C variant became linked to TCR beta V- and J-gene trimming. Several of the most significant clusters were apparently associated with common viral pathogens in a later analysis. Earlier results showed most TCR beta V segments being productive about 87% or about 30% of the time.

The PCR employed 60 Vbeta primers together with 13 Jbeta primers. Produced via immunoSEQ multiplex PCR; TCRdb's table is partial and in-frame only. The table shows fewer than 100,000 clones, with more than 75% occurring only once. Details on this clone: The target antigen is unknown.

The source material was PBMCs. This sequence originates from a woman aged 35 to 49 in good health and CMV-seronegative. The chain carries TRBV19 and TRBJ1-2, with TRBD1 matching 9 bases. CDR3 loop: CASRGFIRTGDNYGYTF. The DNA of the CDR3 is TGTGCCAGTAGGGGTTTCATCCGGACAGGGGATAACTATGGCTACACCTTC.